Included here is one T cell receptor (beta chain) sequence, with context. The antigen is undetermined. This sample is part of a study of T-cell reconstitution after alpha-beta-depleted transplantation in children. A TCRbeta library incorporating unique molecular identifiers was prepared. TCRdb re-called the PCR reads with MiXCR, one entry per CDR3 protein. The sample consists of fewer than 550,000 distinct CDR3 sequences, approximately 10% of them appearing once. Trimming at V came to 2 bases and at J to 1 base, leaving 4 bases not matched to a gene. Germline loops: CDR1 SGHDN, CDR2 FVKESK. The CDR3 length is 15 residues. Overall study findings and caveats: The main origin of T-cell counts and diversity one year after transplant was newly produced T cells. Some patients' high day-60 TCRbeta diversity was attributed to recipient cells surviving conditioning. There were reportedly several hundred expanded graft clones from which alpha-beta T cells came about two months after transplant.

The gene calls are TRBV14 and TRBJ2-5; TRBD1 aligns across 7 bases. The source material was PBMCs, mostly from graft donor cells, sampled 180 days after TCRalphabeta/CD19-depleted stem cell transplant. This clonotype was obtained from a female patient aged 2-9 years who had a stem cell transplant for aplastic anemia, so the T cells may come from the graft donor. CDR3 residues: CASSQRQGIQETQYF. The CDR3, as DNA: TGTGCCAGCAGCCAACGACAGGGCATCCAAGAGACCCAGTACTTC.